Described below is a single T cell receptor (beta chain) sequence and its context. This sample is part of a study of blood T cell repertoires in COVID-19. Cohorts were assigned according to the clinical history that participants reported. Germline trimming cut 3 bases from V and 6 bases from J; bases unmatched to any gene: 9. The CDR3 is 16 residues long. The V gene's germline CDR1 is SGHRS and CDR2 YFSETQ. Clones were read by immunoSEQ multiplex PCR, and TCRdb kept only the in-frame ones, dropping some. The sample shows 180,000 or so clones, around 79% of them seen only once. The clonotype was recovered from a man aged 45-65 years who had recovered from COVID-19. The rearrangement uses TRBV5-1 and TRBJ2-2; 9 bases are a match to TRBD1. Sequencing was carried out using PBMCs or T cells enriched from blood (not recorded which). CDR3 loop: CASSWGQGRIAGELFF. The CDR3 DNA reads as TGCGCCAGCAGCTGGGGACAGGGTAGGATCGCCGGGGAGCTGTTTTTT.